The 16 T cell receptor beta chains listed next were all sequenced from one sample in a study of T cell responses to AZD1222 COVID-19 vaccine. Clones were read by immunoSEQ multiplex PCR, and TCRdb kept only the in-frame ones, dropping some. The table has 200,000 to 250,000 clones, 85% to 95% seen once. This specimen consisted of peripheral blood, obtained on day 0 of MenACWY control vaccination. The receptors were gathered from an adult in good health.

CDR3 residues: CASNFGQGADGYTF. CDR3 sequence (DNA): TGTGCCAGCAATTTCGGACAGGGGGCAGATGGCTACACCTTC. The V call is TRBV6-4, the J call TRBJ1-2; 11 bases agree with TRBD1. From germline, CDR1 is MRHNA and CDR2 SNTAGT. This CDR3 region has 14 residues. Trimming removed 7 bases from V and 6 bases from J; junction bases left unmatched: 7.

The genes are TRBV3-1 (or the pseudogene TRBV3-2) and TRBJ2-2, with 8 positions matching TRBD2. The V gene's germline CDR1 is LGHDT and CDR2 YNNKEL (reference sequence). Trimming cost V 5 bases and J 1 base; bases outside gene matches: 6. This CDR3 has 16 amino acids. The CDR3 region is CASSEAGVKNTGELFF. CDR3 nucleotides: TGTGCCAGCAGCGAAGCGGGGGTTAAGAACACCGGGGAGCTGTTTTTT.

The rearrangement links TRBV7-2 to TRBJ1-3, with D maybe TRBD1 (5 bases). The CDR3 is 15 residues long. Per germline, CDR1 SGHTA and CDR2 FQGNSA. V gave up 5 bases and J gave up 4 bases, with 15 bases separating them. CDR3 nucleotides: TGTGCCAGCAGCCTAAGCCCAGCAGGGGGAAACACCATATATTTT. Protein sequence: CASSLSPAGGNTIYF. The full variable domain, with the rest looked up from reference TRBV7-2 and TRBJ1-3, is GAGVSQSPSNKVTEKGKDVELRCDPISGHTALYWYRQSLGQGLEFLIYFQGNSAPDKSGLPSDRFSAERTGGSVSTLTIQRTQQEDSAVYLCASSLSPAGGNTIYFGEGSWLTVV.

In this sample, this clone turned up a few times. In DNA, the CDR3 is TGTGCCAGCAGCGCTGGGACAGGGGGAGGATGGGAGCAGTACTTC. Amino acid sequence: CASSAGTGGGWEQYF. The gene calls are TRBV7-9 and TRBJ2-7, with 11 bases lining up with TRBD1. Germline V gene sequence: CDR1 SEHNR, CDR2 FQNEAQ (reference sequence). This CDR3 region has 15 residues. Trimming at V came to 5 bases and at J to 7 bases, leaving 10 bases not matched to a gene.

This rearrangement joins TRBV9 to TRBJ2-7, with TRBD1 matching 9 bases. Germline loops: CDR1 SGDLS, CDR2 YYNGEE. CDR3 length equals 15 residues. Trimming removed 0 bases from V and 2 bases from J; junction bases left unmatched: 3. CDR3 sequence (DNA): TGTGCCAGCAGCGTAGATGGGACAGGGACCTACGAGCAGTACTTC. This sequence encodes CASSVDGTGTYEQYF.

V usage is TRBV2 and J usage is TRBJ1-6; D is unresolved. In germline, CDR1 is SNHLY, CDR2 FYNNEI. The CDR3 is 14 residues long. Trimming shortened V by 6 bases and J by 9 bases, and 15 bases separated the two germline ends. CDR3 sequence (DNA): TGTGCCAGCAGGGGGTGGGATTGGGGTTCACCCCTCCACTTT. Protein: CASRGWDWGSPLHF. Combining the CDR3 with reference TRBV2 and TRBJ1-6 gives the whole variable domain EPEVTQTPSHQVTQMGQEVILRCVPISNHLYFYWYRQILGQKVEFLVSFYNNEISEKSEIFDDQFSVERPDGSNFTLKIRSTKLEDSAMYFCASRGWDWGSPLHFGNGTRLTVT.

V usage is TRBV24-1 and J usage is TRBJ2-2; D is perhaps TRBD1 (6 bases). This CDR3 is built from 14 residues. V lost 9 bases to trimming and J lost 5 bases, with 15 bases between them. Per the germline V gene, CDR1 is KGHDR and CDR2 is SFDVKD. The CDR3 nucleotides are TGTGCCACCGGCCACAGGGAAGGGACCGGGGAGCTGTTTTTT. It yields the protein CATGHREGTGELFF.

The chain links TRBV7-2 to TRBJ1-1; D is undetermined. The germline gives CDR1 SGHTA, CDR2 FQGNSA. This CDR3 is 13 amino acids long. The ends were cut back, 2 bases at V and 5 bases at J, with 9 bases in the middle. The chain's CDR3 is CASSLFGATEAFF. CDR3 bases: TGTGCCAGCAGCTTATTCGGTGCTACTGAAGCTTTCTTT.

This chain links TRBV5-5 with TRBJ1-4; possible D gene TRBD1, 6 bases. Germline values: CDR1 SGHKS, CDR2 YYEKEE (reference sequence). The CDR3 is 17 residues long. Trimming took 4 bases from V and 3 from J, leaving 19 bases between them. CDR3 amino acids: CASSRLLGGAANEKLFF. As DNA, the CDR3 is TGTGCCAGCAGCCGCCTATTGGGGGGCGCGGCTAATGAAAAACTGTTTTTT.

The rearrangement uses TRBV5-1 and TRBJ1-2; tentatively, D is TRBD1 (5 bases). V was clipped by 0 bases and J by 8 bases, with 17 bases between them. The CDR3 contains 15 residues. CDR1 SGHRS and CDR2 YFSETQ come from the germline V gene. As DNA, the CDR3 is TGCGCCAGCAGCTTGGACCTTTCCCAGGGACTAGGCTACACCTTC. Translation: CASSLDLSQGLGYTF.

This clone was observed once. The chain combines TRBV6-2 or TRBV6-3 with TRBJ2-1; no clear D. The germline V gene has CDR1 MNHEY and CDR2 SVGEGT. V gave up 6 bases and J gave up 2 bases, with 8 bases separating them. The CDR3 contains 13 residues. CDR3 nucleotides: TGTGCCAGCAGCCCCAACCCCTACAATGAGCAGTTCTTC. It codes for CASSPNPYNEQFF.

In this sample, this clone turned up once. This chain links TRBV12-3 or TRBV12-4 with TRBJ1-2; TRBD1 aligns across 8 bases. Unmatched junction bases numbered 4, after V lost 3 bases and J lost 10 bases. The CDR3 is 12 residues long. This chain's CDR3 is CASSFGTGDYTF. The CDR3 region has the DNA TGTGCCAGCAGTTTCGGGACAGGCGACTACACCTTC.

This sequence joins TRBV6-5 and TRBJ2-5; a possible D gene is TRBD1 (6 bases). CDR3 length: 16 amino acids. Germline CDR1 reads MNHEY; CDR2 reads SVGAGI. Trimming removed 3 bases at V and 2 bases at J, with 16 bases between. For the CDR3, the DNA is TGTGCCAGCAGTTATTTGGCAGGGGAATGGCAAGAGACCCAGTACTTC. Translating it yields CASSYLAGEWQETQYF.

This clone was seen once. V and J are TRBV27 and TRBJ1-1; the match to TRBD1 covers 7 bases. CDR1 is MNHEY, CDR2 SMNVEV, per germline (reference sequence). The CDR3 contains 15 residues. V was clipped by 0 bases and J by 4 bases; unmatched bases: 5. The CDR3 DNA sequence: TGTGCCAGCAGTTTATCCACCACAGGGGTCACTGAAGCTTTCTTT. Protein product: CASSLSTTGVTEAFF.

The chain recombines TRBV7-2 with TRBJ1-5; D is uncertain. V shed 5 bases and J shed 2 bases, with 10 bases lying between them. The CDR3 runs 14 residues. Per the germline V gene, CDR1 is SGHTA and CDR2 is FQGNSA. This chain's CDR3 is CASSPGRGNQPQHF. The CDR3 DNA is TGTGCCAGCAGCCCCGGGCGAGGCAATCAGCCCCAGCATTTT.

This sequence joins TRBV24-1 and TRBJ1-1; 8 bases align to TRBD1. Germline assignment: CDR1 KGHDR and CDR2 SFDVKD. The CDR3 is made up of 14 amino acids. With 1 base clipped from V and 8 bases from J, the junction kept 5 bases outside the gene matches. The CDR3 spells CATSDFPTGAEAFF. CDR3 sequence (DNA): TGTGCCACCAGTGATTTCCCGACAGGGGCGGAAGCTTTCTTT.